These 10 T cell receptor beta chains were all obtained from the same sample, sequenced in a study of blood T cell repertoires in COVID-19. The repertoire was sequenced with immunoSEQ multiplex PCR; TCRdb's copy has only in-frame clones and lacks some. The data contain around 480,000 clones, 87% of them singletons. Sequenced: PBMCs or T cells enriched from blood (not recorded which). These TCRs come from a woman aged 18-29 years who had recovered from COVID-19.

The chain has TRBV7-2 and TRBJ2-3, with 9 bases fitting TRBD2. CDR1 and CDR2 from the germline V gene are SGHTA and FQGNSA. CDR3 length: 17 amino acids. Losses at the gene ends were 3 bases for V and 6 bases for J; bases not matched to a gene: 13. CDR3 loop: CASSFFFSGGVLDTQYF. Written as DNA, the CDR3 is TGTGCCAGCAGCTTCTTCTTTAGCGGGGGAGTCCTGGATACGCAGTATTTT.

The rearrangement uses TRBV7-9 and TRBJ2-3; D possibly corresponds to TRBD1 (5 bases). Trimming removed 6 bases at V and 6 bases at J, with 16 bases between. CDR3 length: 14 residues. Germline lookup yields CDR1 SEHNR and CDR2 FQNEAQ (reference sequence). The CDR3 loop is CASSSQIGADTQYF. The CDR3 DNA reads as TGTGCCAGCAGTTCTCAGATTGGGGCGGATACGCAGTATTTT.

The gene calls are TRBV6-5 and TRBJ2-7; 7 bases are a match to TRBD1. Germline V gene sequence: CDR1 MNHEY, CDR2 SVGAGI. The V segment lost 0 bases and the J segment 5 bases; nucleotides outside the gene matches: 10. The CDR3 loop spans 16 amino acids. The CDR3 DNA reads TGTGCCAGCAGTTACTCGGAGACAGGGAATCAACACGAGCAGTACTTC. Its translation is CASSYSETGNQHEQYF.

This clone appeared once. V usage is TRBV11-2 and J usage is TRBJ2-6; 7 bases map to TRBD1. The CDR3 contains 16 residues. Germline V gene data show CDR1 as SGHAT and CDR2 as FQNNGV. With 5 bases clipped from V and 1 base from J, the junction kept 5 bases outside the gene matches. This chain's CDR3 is CASSLDRASGANVLTF. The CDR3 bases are TGTGCCAGCAGCCTTGACAGGGCTTCTGGGGCCAACGTCCTGACTTTC.

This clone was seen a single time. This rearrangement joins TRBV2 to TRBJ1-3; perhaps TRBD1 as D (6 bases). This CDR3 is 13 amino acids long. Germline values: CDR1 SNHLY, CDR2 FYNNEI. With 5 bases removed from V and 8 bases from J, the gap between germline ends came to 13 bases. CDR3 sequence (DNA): TGTGCCAGCAGTCTCAGACAGGAGTACACCATATATTTT. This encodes CASSLRQEYTIYF.

The chain's CDR3 is CASSSRTNYEQYF. The DNA of the CDR3 is TGTGCCAGCAGCTCTAGAACGAATTACGAGCAGTACTTC. The chain carries TRBV11-2 and TRBJ2-7; D unclear. The CDR3 loop spans 13 amino acids. Trimming took off 4 bases at V and 4 bases at J, with 11 bases between the two ends. Germline loops: CDR1 SGHAT, CDR2 FQNNGV. Full variable domain (rest looked up from reference TRBV11-2 and TRBJ2-7): EAGVAQSPRYKIIEKRQSVAFWCNPISGHATLYWYQQILGQGPKLLIQFQNNGVVDDSQLPKDRFSAERLKGVDSTLKIQPAKLEDSAVYLCASSSRTNYEQYFGPGTRLTVT.

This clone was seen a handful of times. Here the CDR3 DNA reads TGTGCCAGCAGCTCTCCTGGAAACACCATATATTTT. It specifies CASSSPGNTIYF. The chain is built from TRBV7-3 and TRBJ1-3; D unclear. CDR3 length: 12 residues. CDR1 is SGHTA and CDR2 is FQGTGA in the germline V gene. Trimming cost V 4 bases and J 2 bases, with 3 bases left between them.

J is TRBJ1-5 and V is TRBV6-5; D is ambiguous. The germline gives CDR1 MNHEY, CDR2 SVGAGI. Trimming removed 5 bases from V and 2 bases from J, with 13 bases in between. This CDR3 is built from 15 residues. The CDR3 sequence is CASSLDSIGNQPQHF. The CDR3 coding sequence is TGTGCCAGCAGTCTCGACTCGATTGGCAATCAGCCCCAGCATTTT.

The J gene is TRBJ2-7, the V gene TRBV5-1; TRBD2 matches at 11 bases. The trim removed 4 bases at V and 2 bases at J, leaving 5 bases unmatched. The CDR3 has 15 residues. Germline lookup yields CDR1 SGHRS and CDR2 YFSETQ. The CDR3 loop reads CASSPGLADTYEQYF. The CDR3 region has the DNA TGCGCCAGCAGCCCGGGACTAGCGGATACCTACGAGCAGTACTTC.

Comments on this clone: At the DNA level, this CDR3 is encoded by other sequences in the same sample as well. CDR3: CAWSGQGVNQPQHF. CDR3 in DNA: TGTGCCTGGAGTGGCCAGGGGGTCAATCAGCCCCAGCATTTT. The V and J genes are TRBV30 and TRBJ1-5, with TRBD1 matching over 7 bases. CDR3 length equals 14 residues. Germline V lookup: CDR1 GTSNPN, CDR2 SVGIG (reference sequence). Losses at the gene ends were 1 base for V and 3 bases for J; bases not matched to a gene: 3. The variable domain in full, with the rest retrieved from reference TRBV30 and TRBJ1-5, is SQTIHQWPATLVQPVGSPLSLECTVEGTSNPNLYWYRQAAGRGLQLLFYSVGIGQISSEVPQNLSASRPQDRQFILSSKKLLLSDSGFYLCAWSGQGVNQPQHFGDGTRLSIL.